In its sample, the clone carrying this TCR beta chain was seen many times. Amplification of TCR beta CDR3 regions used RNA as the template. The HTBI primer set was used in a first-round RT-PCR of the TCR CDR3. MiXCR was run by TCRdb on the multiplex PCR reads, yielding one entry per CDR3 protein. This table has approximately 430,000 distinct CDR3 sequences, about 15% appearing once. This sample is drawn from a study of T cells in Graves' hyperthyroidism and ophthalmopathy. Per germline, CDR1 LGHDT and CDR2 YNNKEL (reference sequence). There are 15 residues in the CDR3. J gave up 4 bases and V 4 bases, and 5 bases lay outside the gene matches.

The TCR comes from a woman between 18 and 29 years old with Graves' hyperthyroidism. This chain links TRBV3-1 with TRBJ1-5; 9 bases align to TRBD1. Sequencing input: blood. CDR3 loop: CASSLGTGKNQPQHF. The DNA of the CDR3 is TGTGCCAGCAGCCTCGGGACAGGGAAGAATCAGCCCCAGCATTTT.